The sequence of this T cell receptor beta chain was determined in a study of OX40 agonist ivuxolimab in advanced cancers. Germline V lookup: CDR1 MNHEY, CDR2 SMNVEV (reference sequence). This CDR3 region has 15 residues. The ends were cut back, 8 bases at V and 4 bases at J, with 18 bases in the middle. Repertoires were generated with immunoSEQ multiplex PCR, while TCRdb's copy carries only in-frame clones and drops some. The data show tens of thousands of clones, just over 85% seen once. Study findings and constraints: CD4+ and CD8+ blood T cells expanded clonally by week 6 at 0.1 to 3.0 mg/kg. More expanded clones were seen, on average, in CD8+ T cells than in CD4+.

Notes on this clone: Its antigen is not identified.

This TCR came from an adult with an advanced solid tumor such as melanoma, head and neck, liver or kidney cancer. The V gene is TRBV27, the J gene TRBJ1-5, with unresolved D. This specimen consisted of CD4+ or CD8+ T cells sorted from blood, obtained in a trial of the OX40 agonist ivuxolimab. The CDR3 sequence: CASRPWNTVNQPQHF. The CDR3 nucleotides are TGTGCCAGCCGCCCCTGGAATACAGTTAATCAGCCCCAGCATTTT.